The rows below give T cell receptor beta chains drawn from one sample of a study of spatial heterogeneity in lung cancer. Each CDR3 protein is one row after TCRdb ran MiXCR on the 5' RACE reads. This table has 90,000 to 95,000 distinct CDR3 sequences, 12% appearing once. Specimen: PBMCs, collected at surgery. The receptors originated from a male donor with early-stage non-small cell lung cancer. Both conserved end residues are part of each CDR3. Clone size is given for some rows only: seen once, a few or many times, or a class if the clone is expanded.

v_call,clone_size,j_call,cdr3_aa
TRBV7-2,few,TRBJ2-1,CASSEGTSGRFHSDEQFF
TRBV11-3,.,TRBJ2-1,CASSHPGTSMENEQFF
TRBV7-2,.,TRBJ1-1,CASSSRQGSDTEAFF
TRBV7-9,few,TRBJ2-3,CASSLSPFGDGLTDTQYF
TRBV6-5,few,TRBJ1-1,CASSPGRLNTEAFF
TRBV14,.,TRBJ2-1,CASSPRTGIGYNEQFF
TRBV7-2,.,TRBJ2-7,CASSLEGTSSAYEQYF
TRBV12-3/TRBV12-4,many,TRBJ2-3,CASNTLAGTQYF
TRBV5-1,few,TRBJ2-5,CAPGEGERETQYF
TRBV5-4,few,TRBJ2-3,CASSSGRPGGADTQYF
TRBV21-1,.,TRBJ2-5,CASSPRGAGGQETQYF
TRBV19,few,TRBJ2-5,CASSIGTSGSETQYF
TRBV4-1,few,TRBJ2-6,CASSPRLAGVLGANVLTF
TRBV29-1,few,TRBJ1-4,CSVEDSRGGEKLFF
TRBV6-5,few,TRBJ1-4,CASSYSAYGEKLFF
TRBV4-2,.,TRBJ2-1,CASSQSTSGRFYEQFF
TRBV6-2/TRBV6-3,.,TRBJ2-3,CASHRGGASDTQYF
TRBV23-1,.,TRBJ2-5,CASIMLRPSETQYF
TRBV18,.,TRBJ1-1,CASSPRTRTEAFF
TRBV7-8,.,TRBJ1-5,CASSLVSQPQHF
TRBV19,.,TRBJ1-1,CASSNLGTEAFF
TRBV18,few,TRBJ2-1,CASSPGYEQFF
TRBV4-3,many,TRBJ2-7,CASSQDGTGVYEQYF
TRBV3-1,.,TRBJ2-5,CASSHTFGQGTETQYF
TRBV4-1,few,TRBJ2-1,CASSVAASGYNEQFF
TRBV6-2/TRBV6-3,few,TRBJ2-1,CASTRTSGSINEQFF
TRBV18,.,TRBJ1-4,CASSPTGSSEKLFF
TRBV25-1,.,TRBJ1-4,CASSLGIANEKLFF
TRBV9,few,TRBJ2-3,CASSRSGTSTDTQYF
TRBV12-3/TRBV12-4,.,TRBJ1-1,CASSFGERAFF
TRBV9,.,TRBJ1-6,CASSVADSYNSPLHF
TRBV20-1,.,TRBJ2-4,CSAKESGAKNIQYF
TRBV4-2,many,TRBJ2-1,CASSQDWSGTGARNEQFF
TRBV15,.,TRBJ1-5,CATSRTGNSNQPQHF
TRBV12-3/TRBV12-4,.,TRBJ2-1,CASSRTSSGGPAFHNEQFF
TRBV5-1,.,TRBJ2-4,CASSPSSGSSKNIQYF
TRBV5-5,few,TRBJ1-2,CASSFLLQGRGGYTF
TRBV7-2,.,TRBJ1-2,CASSLWQALSGYTF
TRBV10-3,.,TRBJ1-6,CAIGERNNSPLHF
TRBV12-3/TRBV12-4,few,TRBJ2-7,CASSSGLAAIYEQYF
TRBV6-5,many,TRBJ1-2,CASSIQGVITF
TRBV7-2,.,TRBJ2-1,CASSPSKSEQFF
TRBV20-1,few,TRBJ2-7,CSARPEGSDLWEQYF
TRBV15,.,TRBJ2-1,CATSRDGLAGNEQFF
TRBV19,.,TRBJ1-1,CASYRGTEAFF
TRBV19,.,TRBJ2-7,CASSALGTLGNEQYF
TRBV6-6,.,TRBJ2-1,CASSFGAELIGDEQFF
TRBV24-1,.,TRBJ2-3,CATSARQASSDTQYF
TRBV29-1,few,TRBJ2-5,CSVQEVVGETQYF
TRBV9,.,TRBJ2-3,CASSVAGHGTSGGSGTQYF
TRBV6-2/TRBV6-3,few,TRBJ2-7,CASSYRWEPVREQYF
TRBV20-1,few,TRBJ2-1,CSAKHANEQFF